This T cell receptor (beta chain) derives from a study of T cell repertoires in aging, cancer and after chemotherapy. This clonotype is a singleton in its sample. This CDR3 is 14 amino acids long. Trimming left V 5 bases short and J 6 bases short, with 14 bases between. The germline V gene encodes CDR1 DFQATT and CDR2 SNEGSKA (reference sequence). The template was genomic DNA from peripheral blood, not RNA. A mixed TRB-A/B primer pool amplified rearranged TRB by multiplex touch-down PCR. TCRdb passed the multiplex PCR reads through MiXCR, listing each CDR3 protein once. Of a few thousand distinct CDR3 sequences listed, about 55% are singletons.

This TCR derives from a human donor with a solid tumor. Input material: blood. J is TRBJ1-6 and V is TRBV20-1; D perhaps matches TRBD1 (6 bases). The CDR3 DNA reads as TGCAGTGCTGGATTCACAGGGCTTAATTCACCCCTCCACTTT. Translation gives CSAGFTGLNSPLHF.